These 9 T cell receptor beta chains originate from one sample sequenced in a study of blood T cell repertoires in COVID-19. Data came from immunoSEQ multiplex PCR; TCRdb stores just in-frame clones and leaves some out. This sample carries a few hundred thousand clones, over 75% of them seen once, and the ten largest clones take 8.6%. Sequencing input: peripheral blood. These receptors were taken from a human donor in a cohort sampled during active COVID-19.

This sequence joins TRBV29-1 and TRBJ2-3; tentatively, D is TRBD2 (7 bases). Between the trimmed V and J ends, which lost 4 bases and 4 bases, there was a span of 12 bases. This CDR3 is 13 amino acids long. CDR1 is SQVTM and CDR2 is ANQGSEA in the germline V gene. CDR3 protein: CSVGSGGPDTQYF. CDR3 sequence (DNA): TGCAGCGTTGGGTCGGGGGGCCCAGATACGCAGTATTTT.

The genes are TRBV29-1 and TRBJ2-1, with 8 bases lining up with TRBD2. V trimming: 6 bases; J trimming: 5 bases; junction bases outside the gene matches: 6. The CDR3 spans 13 residues. Germline V lookup: CDR1 SQVTM, CDR2 ANQGSEA. The CDR3 here is CSVLRGVNNEQFF. CDR3 DNA: TGCAGCGTCCTGCGGGGGGTTAACAATGAGCAGTTCTTC.

This clone was recorded at least ten times. Here the CDR3 reads CASSEVGSGSRNEQFF. The CDR3 DNA follows: TGTGCCAGCAGTGAAGTCGGTAGCGGGAGTAGAAATGAGCAGTTCTTC. The gene calls are TRBV6-1 and TRBJ2-1; 9 bases are a match to TRBD2. Germline CDR1 reads MNHNS; CDR2 reads SASEGT. The CDR3 length is 16 residues. The V segment lost 1 base and the J segment 7 bases; nucleotides outside the gene matches: 8.

Turning to this clone: Other DNA sequences in the same sample also yield this CDR3. The chain has TRBV18 and TRBJ2-7; D not certain. The CDR3 has 11 residues. CDR1 and CDR2 from the germline V gene are KGHSH and LQKENI. V lost 6 bases and J lost 3, with 6 bases in between. This CDR3 reads CASSPNYEQYF. The DNA for the CDR3 is TGTGCCAGCTCCCCCAACTACGAGCAGTACTTC.

V usage is TRBV2 and J usage is TRBJ1-3; D ambiguous. Trimming removed 5 bases from V and 0 bases from J, with 11 bases in between. CDR1 and CDR2 (germline): SNHLY, FYNNEI. The CDR3 covers 15 residues. In DNA, the CDR3 is TGTGCCAGCAGTCTTGACGGGTTCTCTGGAAACACCATATATTTT. Its protein is CASSLDGFSGNTIYF.

V and J are TRBV7-8 and TRBJ2-6, with D unresolved. V was trimmed by 1 base and J by 1 base, leaving 8 bases between them. Germline V lookup: CDR1 SGHVS, CDR2 FQNEAQ. This CDR3 region has 16 residues. In DNA, the CDR3 is TGTGCCAGCAGCTTAGACCAGTGGTCTGGGGCCAACGTCCTGACTTTC. It yields the protein CASSLDQWSGANVLTF.

This clone was seen only a few times. This chain connects TRBV19 to TRBJ1-6; 7 bases match TRBD1. Trimming at V came to 4 bases and at J to 11 bases, leaving 5 bases not matched to a gene. The length of the CDR3 is 13 residues. Germline values: CDR1 LNHDA, CDR2 SQIVND (reference sequence). DNA for the CDR3: TGTGCCAGTAGTAAAGACAGGGATCCACCCCTCCACTTT. Translation: CASSKDRDPPLHF.

The chain employs TRBV7-2 and TRBJ1-5; perhaps TRBD1 as D (6 bases). CDR3 length: 15 residues. Per germline, CDR1 SGHTA and CDR2 FQGNSA. V was cut by 1 base and J by 3 bases, with 10 bases left in between. The CDR3 protein is CASSLVQGSNQPQHF. CDR3 coding DNA: TGTGCCAGCAGCTTAGTACAGGGATCCAATCAGCCCCAGCATTTT.

Of note for this clone: Within the sample, other DNA sequences also encode this same CDR3. This chain links TRBV3-1 (or the pseudogene TRBV3-2) with TRBJ1-3; D is possibly TRBD1 (6 bases). The CDR3 runs 14 residues. With 4 bases removed from V and 1 base from J, the gap between germline ends came to 8 bases. Per the germline V gene, CDR1 is LGHDT and CDR2 is YNNKEL (reference sequence). DNA for the CDR3: TGTGCCAGCAGCCTTGGACAGTCTGGAAACACCATATATTTT. Amino acid sequence: CASSLGQSGNTIYF.